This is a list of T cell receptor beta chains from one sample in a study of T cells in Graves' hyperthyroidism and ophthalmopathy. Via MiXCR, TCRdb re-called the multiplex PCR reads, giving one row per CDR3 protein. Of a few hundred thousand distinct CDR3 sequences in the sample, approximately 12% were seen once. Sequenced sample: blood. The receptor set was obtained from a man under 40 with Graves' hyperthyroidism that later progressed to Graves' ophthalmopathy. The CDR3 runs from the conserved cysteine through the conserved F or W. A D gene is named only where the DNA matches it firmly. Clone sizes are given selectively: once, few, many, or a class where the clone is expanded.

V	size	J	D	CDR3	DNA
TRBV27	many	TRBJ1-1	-	CASSLLGNTEAFF	TGTGCCAGCAGTTTATTGGGGAACACTGAAGCTTTCTTT
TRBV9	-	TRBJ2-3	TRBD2	CASSVVTSGGSDTQYF	TGTGCCAGCAGCGTAGTGACTAGCGGGGGATCAGATACGCAGTATTTT
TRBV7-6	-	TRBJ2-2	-	CAWGGGNANTGELFF	TGTGCCTGGGGAGGCGGTAACGCGAACACCGGGGAGCTGTTTTTT
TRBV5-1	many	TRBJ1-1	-	CASGSDLTNTEAFF	TGCGCCAGCGGATCGGACCTAACGAACACTGAAGCTTTCTTT
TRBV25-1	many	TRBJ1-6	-	CASSESAGWNSPLHF	TGTGCCAGCAGTGAATCAGCAGGGTGGAATTCACCCCTCCACTTT
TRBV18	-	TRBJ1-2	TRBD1	CASSYGTGPGYTF	TGTGCCAGCTCTTATGGGACAGGCCCCGGCTACACCTTC
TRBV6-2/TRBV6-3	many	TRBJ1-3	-	CAIASGNTIYF	TGTGCCATCGCATCTGGAAACACCATATATTTT
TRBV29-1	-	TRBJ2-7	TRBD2	CSVVGLAGGPYEQYF	TGCAGCGTTGTGGGACTAGCGGGGGGTCCTTACGAGCAGTACTTC
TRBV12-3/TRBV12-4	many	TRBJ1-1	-	CASNFGAPNTEAFF	TGTGCCAGCAACTTCGGGGCTCCGAACACTGAAGCTTTCTTT
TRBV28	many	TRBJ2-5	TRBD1	CASSFKGAPKTQYF	TGTGCCAGCAGTTTCAAGGGGGCTCCAAAGACCCAGTACTTC
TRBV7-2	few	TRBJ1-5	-	CASSLEDRRSNQPQHF	TGTGCCAGCAGCTTAGAGGACAGACGGAGCAATCAGCCCCAGCATTTT
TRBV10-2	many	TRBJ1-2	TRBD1	CASSEGRGYYGYTF	TGCGCCAGCAGTGAAGGCAGGGGGTACTATGGCTACACCTTC
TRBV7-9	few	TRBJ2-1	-	CASSLPRDHVSDEQFF	TGTGCCAGCAGCCTACCCCGGGACCACGTATCCGATGAGCAGTTCTTC
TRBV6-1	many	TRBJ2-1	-	CASSPKRFRDAYNEQFF	TGTGCCAGCAGCCCCAAGCGCTTCCGGGACGCATACAATGAGCAGTTCTTC
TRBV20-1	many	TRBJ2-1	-	CSAREDNEQFF	TGCAGTGCTAGAGAGGACAATGAGCAGTTCTTC
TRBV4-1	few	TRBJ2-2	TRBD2	CASSPSPKLAGATGELFF	TGCGCCAGCAGCCCATCCCCTAAACTAGCGGGGGCCACCGGGGAGCTGTTTTTT
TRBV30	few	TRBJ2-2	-	CAWNGGEGELFF	TGTGCCTGGAATGGTGGGGAGGGGGAGCTGTTTTTT
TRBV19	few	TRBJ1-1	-	CASSLSGQTEAFF	TGTGCCAGTAGTCTATCGGGACAAACTGAAGCTTTCTTT
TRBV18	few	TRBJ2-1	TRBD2	CASSPRLAGSDEQFF	TGTGCCAGCTCACCAAGACTAGCGGGGTCGGATGAGCAGTTCTTC
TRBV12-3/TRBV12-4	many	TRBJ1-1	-	CASTNPTGTVNTEAFF	TGTGCCAGCACCAATCCTACCGGGACGGTGAACACTGAAGCTTTCTTT
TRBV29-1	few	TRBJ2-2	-	CSVGGHLSNTGELFF	TGCAGCGTTGGGGGGCACCTATCGAACACCGGGGAGCTGTTTTTT
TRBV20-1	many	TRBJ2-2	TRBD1	CSAWGQLNTGELFF	TGCAGTGCCTGGGGACAGTTGAACACCGGGGAGCTGTTTTTT
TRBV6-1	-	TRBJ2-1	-	CAGSSDPDNYNEQFF	TGTGCCGGCAGTTCAGATCCGGACAATTACAATGAGCAGTTCTTC
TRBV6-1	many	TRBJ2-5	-	CASSLSGQYVETQYF	TGTGCCAGCAGTTTAAGCGGACAGTACGTTGAGACCCAGTACTTC
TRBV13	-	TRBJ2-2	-	CASADGGLNGELFF	TGTGCCAGCGCCGACGGGGGGCTTAACGGGGAGCTGTTTTTT
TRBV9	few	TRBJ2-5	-	CASSRGQNQETQYF	TGTGCCAGCAGCCGAGGACAGAACCAAGAGACCCAGTACTTC
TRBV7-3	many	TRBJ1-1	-	CASSLEARNTEAFF	TGTGCCAGCAGCTTAGAGGCGAGGAACACTGAAGCTTTCTTT
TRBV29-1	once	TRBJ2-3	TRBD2	CSVGTSGGPSTDTQYF	TGCAGCGTGGGGACTAGCGGGGGACCTAGCACAGATACGCAGTATTTT
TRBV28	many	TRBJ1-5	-	CASSLSRGLQPQHF	TGTGCCAGCAGTTTATCCAGGGGCCTTCAGCCCCAGCATTTT
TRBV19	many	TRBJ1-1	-	CASRLNTEAFF	TGTGCCAGCAGACTTAACACTGAAGCTTTCTTT
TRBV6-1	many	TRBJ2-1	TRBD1	CASRGRTGATYNEQFF	TGTGCCAGCAGAGGAAGGACAGGGGCGACCTACAATGAGCAGTTCTTC
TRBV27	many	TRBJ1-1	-	CASSLFTNTEAFF	TGTGCCAGCAGTTTATTTACGAACACTGAAGCTTTCTTT
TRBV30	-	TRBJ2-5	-	CAWSVQRRGARKTQYF	TGTGCCTGGAGTGTACAGCGGCGAGGGGCGCGAAAGACCCAGTACTTC
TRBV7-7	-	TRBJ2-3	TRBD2	CASSLGVSGGTDTQYF	TGTGCTAGCAGCTTAGGAGTTAGCGGGGGTACAGATACGCAGTATTTT
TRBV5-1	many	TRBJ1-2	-	CASSLVGARDYGYTF	TGCGCCAGCAGCTTGGTGGGGGCGCGGGACTATGGCTACACCTTC
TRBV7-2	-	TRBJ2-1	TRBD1	CASSLARRQGRYNEQFF	TGTGCCAGCAGCTTAGCGAGGAGACAGGGTAGGTACAATGAGCAGTTCTTC
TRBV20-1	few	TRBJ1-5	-	CSATRSVSNQPQHF	TGCAGTGCTACACGCTCAGTAAGCAATCAGCCCCAGCATTTT
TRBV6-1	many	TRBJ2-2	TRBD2	CASSEFWAGANTGELFF	TGTGCCAGCAGTGAATTTTGGGCGGGGGCGAACACCGGGGAGCTGTTTTTT
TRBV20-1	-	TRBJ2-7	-	CSARRLDYNSYEQYF	TGCAGTGCTAGACGATTAGATTATAACTCCTACGAGCAGTACTTC
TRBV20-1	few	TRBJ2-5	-	CSARDLKGLGVMETQYF	TGCAGTGCTAGAGATCTGAAGGGGTTAGGTGTTATGGAGACCCAGTACTTC
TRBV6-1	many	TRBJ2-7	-	CASSRSGSYEQYF	TGTGCCAGCAGTAGGAGCGGATCCTACGAGCAGTACTTC
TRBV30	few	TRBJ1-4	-	CAWSVFWDILSAEELFF	TGTGCCTGGAGTGTTTTTTGGGACATTTTGTCTGCCGAAGAACTGTTTTTT
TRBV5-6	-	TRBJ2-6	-	CASRRRANVLTF	TGTGCCAGCCGACGGAGGGCCAACGTCCTGACTTTC
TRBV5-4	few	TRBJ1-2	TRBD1	CASSWGTANYGYTF	TGTGCCAGCAGCTGGGGGACAGCCAACTATGGCTACACCTTC
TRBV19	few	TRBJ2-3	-	CASSSGRTLYTDTQYF	TGTGCCAGTAGTAGTGGAAGGACCTTATACACAGATACGCAGTATTTT
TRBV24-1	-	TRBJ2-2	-	CATGRDTGELFF	TGTGCCACCGGACGGGATACCGGGGAGCTGTTTTTT
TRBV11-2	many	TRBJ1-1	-	CASSLYGGNTEAFF	TGTGCCAGCAGCTTATATGGGGGGAACACTGAAGCTTTCTTT
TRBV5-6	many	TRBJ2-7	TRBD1	CASSLGTGGPEQYF	TGTGCCAGCAGCTTGGGGACAGGGGGTCCCGAGCAGTACTTC
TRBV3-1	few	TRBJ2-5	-	CASSQDGLFRETQYF	TGTGCCAGCAGCCAAGATGGCCTATTCCGAGAGACCCAGTACTTC
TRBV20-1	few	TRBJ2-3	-	CSGGGGMTDTQYF	TGCAGTGGGGGAGGGGGCATGACAGATACGCAGTATTTT
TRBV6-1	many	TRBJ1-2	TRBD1	CASSRTDRGSNYGYTF	TGTGCCAGCAGTCGTACCGACAGGGGATCTAACTATGGCTACACCTTC
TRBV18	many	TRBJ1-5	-	CASSPRTRNQPQHF	TGTGCCAGCTCACCCCGGACACGAAATCAGCCCCAGCATTTT
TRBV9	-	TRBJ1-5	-	CASSVASGVDQPQHF	TGTGCCAGCAGCGTAGCGTCAGGGGTTGATCAGCCCCAGCATTTT
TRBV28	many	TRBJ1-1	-	CASTRGNTEAFF	TGTGCCAGCACCCGCGGGAACACTGAAGCTTTCTTT
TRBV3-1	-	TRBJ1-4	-	CASSRSGGSEKLFF	TGTGCCAGCAGCCGAAGCGGGGGAAGTGAAAAACTGTTTTTT
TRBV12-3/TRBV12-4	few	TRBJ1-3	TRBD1	CASSLGRGDGNTIYF	TGTGCCAGCAGTTTGGGCAGGGGGGATGGAAACACCATATATTTT
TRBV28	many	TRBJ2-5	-	CASRRTVNQETQYF	TGTGCCAGCAGAAGAACGGTGAACCAAGAGACCCAGTACTTC
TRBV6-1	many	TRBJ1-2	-	CASSELGVHTF	TGTGCCAGCAGTGAATTGGGGGTCCACACCTTC
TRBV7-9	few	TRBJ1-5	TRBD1	CASSLTGEVNQPQHF	TGTGCCAGCAGCTTGACAGGGGAGGTAAATCAGCCCCAGCATTTT
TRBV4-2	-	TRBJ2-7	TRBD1	CASSHYRGQEQYF	TGTGCCAGCAGCCATTACAGGGGGCAAGAGCAGTACTTC